Included here is one T cell receptor (beta chain) sequence, with context. This clonotype appeared a few times. Its recognized antigen is unknown. It has no much larger one-base neighbor in the sample; base qualities were not kept. From its cysteine to its phenylalanine, the CDR3 spans 14 amino acids. Of the read, only the CDR3 DNA is kept; its 42 bases are in frame from base 1. Reading the germline V gene (reference sequence) gives CDR1 LGHDT and CDR2 YNNKEL. V loses 5 bases, J loses 7 bases, and the germline ends lie 15 bases apart. This sample was included in a study of T cells after yellow fever vaccination (dated by TCRdb to about 2019). Background on the whole study: Libraries from fractions with low cell numbers were prepared with the SMART-Seq v4 Ultra Low Input RNA kit. Blood was drawn at multiple timepoints before and after primary and secondary immunization, with bulk PBMC replicates and cell subsets isolated. To track T-cell clones before and after primary and booster YFV17D yellow fever vaccination, bulk TCR alpha and beta repertoires were sequenced longitudinally. Two healthy male donors, one aged 18 to 29 and one aged 30 to 40 years, made up the cohort.

The sample's treatment or condition label is to be understood as: live attenuated yellow fever vaccine strain. At each blood-draw timepoint, two biological replicates of bulk PBMCs were collected. PBMCs were isolated from peripheral blood using a standard Ficoll-Paque protocol. TriZol was used to extract RNA from bulk PBMCs, from CD4 and CD8 fractions, and from dextramer-positive and dextramer-negative fractions. The research as a whole found: Compared with the primary T-cell response, the secondary T-cell response was weaker but faster, peaking on day 5 rather than day 15. Computational filtering was needed because FACS-sorted repertoires could contain abundant contaminating clonotypes from the bulk population. A small fraction of clonotypes appeared in both the CD4 and CD8 compartments, likely as a result of convergent recombination. Because the study included only a couple of donors, the extent to which the findings can be generalized is limited. Most clones expanded after primary vaccination were re-detected after the booster (almost 98% of CD4 and approximately 85% of CD8), suggesting broad memory maintenance.

TCR cDNA was made using 5'RACE template switching, a step that added a universal primer site and unique molecular identifiers. cDNA synthesis was primed from both the TCR alpha and TCR beta constant segments. Libraries were amplified in two PCR steps, with sample barcodes and sequencing adapters added in the second step. Sequencing of libraries was done on Illumina HiSeq 2500 (2x100 bp) or NovaSeq (2x150 bp). Regarding the original processing steps: MIGEC was used to demultiplex reads and collapse the reads into UMI consensus sequences, and MiXCR was used for V(D)J alignment. Vaccine-responding clonotypes were identified with edgeR using replicate PBMC samples, with FDR below 0.01 and a log2 fold change above 5 up to day 15 being required. Bulk clonotypes were assigned CD4 or CD8 identity according to which sequenced CD4 or CD8 repertoire held them at higher abundance. TCRdb itself trimmed the public reads at Q25 with fastp, ran MiXCR and retained productive beta chains. Entries are consolidated by CDR3 protein sequence, retaining the most common genes and DNA. It is TCRdb's table, rather than the study itself, that gives the V and J calls and clone size. The sample records a few hundred thousand distinct CDR3 sequences, about a sixth of which are singletons. The top ten constitute 15% to 20% of the sample.

This specimen consisted of PBMCs, obtained around 5 days after the first yellow fever vaccination. The receptor comes from a man younger than 35 who received the YFV17D yellow fever vaccine. The chain employs TRBV3-1 and TRBJ1-5, with the D gene not clear enough to name. The bases are TGTGCCAGCAGCTCCCGATCGGAGGGACAGCCCCAGCATTTT. It encodes CASSSRSEGQPQHF.